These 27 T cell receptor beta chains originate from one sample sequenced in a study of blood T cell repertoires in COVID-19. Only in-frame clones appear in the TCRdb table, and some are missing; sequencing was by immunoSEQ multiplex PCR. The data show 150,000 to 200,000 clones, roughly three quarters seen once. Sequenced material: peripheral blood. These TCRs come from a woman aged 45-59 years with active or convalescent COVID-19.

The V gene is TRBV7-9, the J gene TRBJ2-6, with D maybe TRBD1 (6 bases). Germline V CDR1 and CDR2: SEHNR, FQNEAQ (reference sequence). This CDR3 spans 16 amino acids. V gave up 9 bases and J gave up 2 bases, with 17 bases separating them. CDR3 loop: CAREPLRGTGANVLTF. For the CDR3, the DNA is TGTGCCAGGGAACCTCTCAGGGGAACTGGGGCCAACGTCCTGACTTTC.

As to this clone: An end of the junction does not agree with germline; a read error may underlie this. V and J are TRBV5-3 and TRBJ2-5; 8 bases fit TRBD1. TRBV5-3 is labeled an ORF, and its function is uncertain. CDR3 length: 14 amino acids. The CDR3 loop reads CARSLCRGQGTQYF. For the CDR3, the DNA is TGTGCCAGAAGCTTATGCAGGGGGCAAGGGACCCAGTACTTC.

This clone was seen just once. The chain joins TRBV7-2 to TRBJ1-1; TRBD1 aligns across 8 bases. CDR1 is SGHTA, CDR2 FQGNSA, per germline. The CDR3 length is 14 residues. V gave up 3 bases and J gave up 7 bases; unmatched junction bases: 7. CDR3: CASSFGTGAYEAFF. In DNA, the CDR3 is TGTGCCAGCAGCTTCGGGACAGGAGCCTATGAAGCTTTCTTT.

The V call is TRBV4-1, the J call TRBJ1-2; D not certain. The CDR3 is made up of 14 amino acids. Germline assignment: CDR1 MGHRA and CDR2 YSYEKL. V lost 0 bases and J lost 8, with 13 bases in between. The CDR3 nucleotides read TGCGCCAGCAGCCAAGAAGAACGGGAAGGAGGCTACACCTTC. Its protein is CASSQEEREGGYTF.

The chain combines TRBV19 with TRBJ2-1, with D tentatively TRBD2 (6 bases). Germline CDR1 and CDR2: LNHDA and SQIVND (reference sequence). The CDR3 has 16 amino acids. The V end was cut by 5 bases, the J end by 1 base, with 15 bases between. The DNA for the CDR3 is TGTGCCAGTAGTCGGCCCGGCGGGACTTCCTACAATGAGCAGTTCTTC. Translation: CASSRPGGTSYNEQFF. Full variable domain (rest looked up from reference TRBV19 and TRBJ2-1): DGGITQSPKYLFRKEGQNVTLSCEQNLNHDAMYWYRQDPGQGLRLIYYSQIVNDFQKGDIAEGYSVSREKKESFPLTVTSAQKNPTAFYLCASSRPGGTSYNEQFFGPGTRLTVL.

Here the CDR3 reads CASSAGTGFAYEQYF. Written as DNA, the CDR3 is TGTGCCAGCAGTGCTGGGACAGGATTTGCCTACGAGCAGTACTTC. The chain recombines TRBV6-6 with TRBJ2-7; 8 bases are a match to TRBD1. The CDR3 loop spans 15 amino acids. Germline CDR1 and CDR2: MNHNY and SVGAGI (reference sequence). The V gene end was trimmed by 5 bases and the J gene end by 2 bases; junction bases not matched to a gene: 8.

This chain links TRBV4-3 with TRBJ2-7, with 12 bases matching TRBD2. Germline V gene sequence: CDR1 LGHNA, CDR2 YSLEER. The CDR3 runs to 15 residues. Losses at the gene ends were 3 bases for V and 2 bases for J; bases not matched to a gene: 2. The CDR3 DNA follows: TGCGCCAGCAGCCAGGGACTAGCGGGTACCTACGAGCAGTACTTC. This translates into CASSQGLAGTYEQYF.

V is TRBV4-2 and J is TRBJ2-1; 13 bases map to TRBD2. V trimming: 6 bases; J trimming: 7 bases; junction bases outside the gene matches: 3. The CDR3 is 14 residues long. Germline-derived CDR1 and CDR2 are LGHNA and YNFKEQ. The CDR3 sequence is CASRGTSGTNEQFF. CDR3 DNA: TGTGCCAGCAGAGGGACTAGCGGGACGAATGAGCAGTTCTTC.

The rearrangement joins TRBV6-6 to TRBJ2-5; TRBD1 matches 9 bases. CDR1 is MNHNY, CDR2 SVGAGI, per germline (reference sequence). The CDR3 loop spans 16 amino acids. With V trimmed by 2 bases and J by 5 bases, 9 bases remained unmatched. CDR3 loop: CASSYAQTGGEETQYF. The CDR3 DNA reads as TGTGCCAGCAGTTACGCCCAAACAGGGGGCGAGGAGACCCAGTACTTC.

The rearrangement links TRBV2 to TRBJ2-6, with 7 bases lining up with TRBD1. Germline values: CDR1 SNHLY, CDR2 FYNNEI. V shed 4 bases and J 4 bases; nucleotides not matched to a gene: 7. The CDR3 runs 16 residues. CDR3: CASSALGGAGANVLTF. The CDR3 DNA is TGTGCCAGCAGTGCCTTAGGGGGCGCCGGGGCCAACGTCCTGACTTTC.

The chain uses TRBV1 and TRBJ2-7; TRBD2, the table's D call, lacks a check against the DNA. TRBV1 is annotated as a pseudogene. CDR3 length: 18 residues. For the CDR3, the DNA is TGCACCAGCAGCCTTCATGGGACTAGCGGGAGACGAACCTACGAGCAGTACTTC. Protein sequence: CTSSLHGTSGRRTYEQYF.

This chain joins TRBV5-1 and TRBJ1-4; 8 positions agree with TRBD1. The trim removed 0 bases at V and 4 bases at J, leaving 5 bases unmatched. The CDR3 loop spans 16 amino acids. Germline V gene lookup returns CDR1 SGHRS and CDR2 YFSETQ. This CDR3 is CASSLAWTGFNEKLFF. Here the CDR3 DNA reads TGCGCCAGCAGCTTGGCCTGGACAGGGTTTAATGAAAAACTGTTTTTT.

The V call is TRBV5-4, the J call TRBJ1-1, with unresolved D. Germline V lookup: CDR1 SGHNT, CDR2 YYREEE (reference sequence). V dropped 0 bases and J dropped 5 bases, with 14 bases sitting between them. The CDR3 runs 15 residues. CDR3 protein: CASSLAVRAGTEAFF. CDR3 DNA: TGTGCCAGCAGCTTGGCGGTGCGGGCGGGTACTGAAGCTTTCTTT.

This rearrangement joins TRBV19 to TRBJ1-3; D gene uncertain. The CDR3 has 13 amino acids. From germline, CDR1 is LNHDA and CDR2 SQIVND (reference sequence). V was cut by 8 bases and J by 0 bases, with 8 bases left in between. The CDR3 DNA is TGTGCCAGTTCGGGAGCCTCTGGAAACACCATATATTTT. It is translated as CASSGASGNTIYF.

CDR3 sequence reads: CASSRQVWDGYTF. CDR3 coding DNA: TGCGCCAGCAGCCGACAGGTTTGGGATGGCTACACCTTC. The chain couples TRBV5-1 to TRBJ1-2, with D perhaps TRBD1 (6 bases). The germline V gene has CDR1 SGHRS and CDR2 YFSETQ. V was shortened by 4 bases and J by 6 bases, with 13 bases between the two germline ends. This CDR3 has 13 amino acids.

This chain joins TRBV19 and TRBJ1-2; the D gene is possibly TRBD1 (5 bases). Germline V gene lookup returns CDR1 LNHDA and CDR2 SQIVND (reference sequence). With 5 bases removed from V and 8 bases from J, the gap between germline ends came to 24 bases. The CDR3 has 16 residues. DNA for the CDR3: TGTGCCAGTAGTGATACGTTTGGTCAGGGCAGTAGAGGCTACACCTTC. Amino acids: CASSDTFGQGSRGYTF.

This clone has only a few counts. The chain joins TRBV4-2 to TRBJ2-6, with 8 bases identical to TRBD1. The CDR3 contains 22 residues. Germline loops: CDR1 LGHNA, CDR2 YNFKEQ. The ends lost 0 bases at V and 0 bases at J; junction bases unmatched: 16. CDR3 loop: CASSQDWSGWGQASSGANVLTF. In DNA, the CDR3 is TGTGCCAGCAGCCAAGATTGGTCCGGGTGGGGACAGGCAAGCTCTGGGGCCAACGTCCTGACTTTC.

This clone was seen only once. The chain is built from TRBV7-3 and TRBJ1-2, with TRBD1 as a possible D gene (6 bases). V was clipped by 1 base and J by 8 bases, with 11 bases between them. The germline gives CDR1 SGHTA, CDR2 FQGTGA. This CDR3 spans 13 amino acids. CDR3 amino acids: CASSLIQGHGYTF. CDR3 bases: TGTGCCAGCAGCTTAATTCAGGGGCACGGCTACACCTTC.

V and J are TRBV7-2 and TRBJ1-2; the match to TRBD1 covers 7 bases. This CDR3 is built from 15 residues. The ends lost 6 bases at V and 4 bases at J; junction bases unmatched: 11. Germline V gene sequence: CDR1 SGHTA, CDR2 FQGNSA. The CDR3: CASRKGQTSLYGYTF. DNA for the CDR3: TGTGCCAGCAGGAAGGGACAGACTTCCCTCTATGGCTACACCTTC.

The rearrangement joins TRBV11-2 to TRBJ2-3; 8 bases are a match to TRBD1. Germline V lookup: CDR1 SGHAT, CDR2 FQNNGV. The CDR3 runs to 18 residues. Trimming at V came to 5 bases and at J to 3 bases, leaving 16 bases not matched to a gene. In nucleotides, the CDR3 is TGTGCCAGCAGCCCCCGGGCAGGGGGCAGTTTGAGGACAGATACGCAGTATTTT. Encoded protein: CASSPRAGGSLRTDTQYF.

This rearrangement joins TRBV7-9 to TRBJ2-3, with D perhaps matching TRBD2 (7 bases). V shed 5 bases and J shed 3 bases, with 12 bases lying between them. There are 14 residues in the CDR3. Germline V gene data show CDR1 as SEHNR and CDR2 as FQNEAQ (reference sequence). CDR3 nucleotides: TGTGCCAGCAGCGAACAGGGAGGGACAGATACGCAGTATTTT. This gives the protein CASSEQGGTDTQYF.

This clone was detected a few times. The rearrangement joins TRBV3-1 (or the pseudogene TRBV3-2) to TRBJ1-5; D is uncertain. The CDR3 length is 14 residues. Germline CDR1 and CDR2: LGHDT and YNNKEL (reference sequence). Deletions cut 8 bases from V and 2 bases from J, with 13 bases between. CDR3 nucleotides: TGTGCCAGCGGAAGCGGGGTGGGCAATCAGCCCCAGCATTTT. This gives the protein CASGSGVGNQPQHF.

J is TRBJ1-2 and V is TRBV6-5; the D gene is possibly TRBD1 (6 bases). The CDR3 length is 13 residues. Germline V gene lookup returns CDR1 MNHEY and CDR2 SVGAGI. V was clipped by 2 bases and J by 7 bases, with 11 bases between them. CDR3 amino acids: CASSYTNRVGYTF. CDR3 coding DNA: TGTGCCAGCAGTTACACAAACAGGGTTGGCTACACCTTC.

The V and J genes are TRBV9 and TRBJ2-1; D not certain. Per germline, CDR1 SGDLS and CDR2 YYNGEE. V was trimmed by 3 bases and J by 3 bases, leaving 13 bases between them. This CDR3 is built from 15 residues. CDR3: CASSEKLGDYNEQFF. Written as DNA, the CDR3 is TGTGCCAGCAGCGAGAAGCTCGGTGACTACAATGAGCAGTTCTTC.

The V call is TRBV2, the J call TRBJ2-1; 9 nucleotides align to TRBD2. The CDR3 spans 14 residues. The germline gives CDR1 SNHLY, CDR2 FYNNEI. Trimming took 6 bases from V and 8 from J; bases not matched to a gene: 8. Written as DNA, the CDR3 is TGTGCCAGCAGGGGCAAGCGGGAGGACGATGAGCAGTTCTTC. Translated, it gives CASRGKREDDEQFF.

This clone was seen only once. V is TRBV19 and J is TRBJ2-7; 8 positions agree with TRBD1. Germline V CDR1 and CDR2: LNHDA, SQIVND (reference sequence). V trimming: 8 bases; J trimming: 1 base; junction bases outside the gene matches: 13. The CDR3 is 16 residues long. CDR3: CASRTTRQGNSYEQYF. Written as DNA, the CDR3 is TGTGCCAGTCGGACGACTCGACAGGGGAATTCCTACGAGCAGTACTTC.

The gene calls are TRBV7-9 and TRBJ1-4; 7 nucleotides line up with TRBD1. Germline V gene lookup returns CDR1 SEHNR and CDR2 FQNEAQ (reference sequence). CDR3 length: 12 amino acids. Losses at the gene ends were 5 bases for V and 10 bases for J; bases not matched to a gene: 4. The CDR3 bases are TGTGCCAGCAGCCGGGACAGAGGAAAACTGTTTTTT. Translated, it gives CASSRDRGKLFF.